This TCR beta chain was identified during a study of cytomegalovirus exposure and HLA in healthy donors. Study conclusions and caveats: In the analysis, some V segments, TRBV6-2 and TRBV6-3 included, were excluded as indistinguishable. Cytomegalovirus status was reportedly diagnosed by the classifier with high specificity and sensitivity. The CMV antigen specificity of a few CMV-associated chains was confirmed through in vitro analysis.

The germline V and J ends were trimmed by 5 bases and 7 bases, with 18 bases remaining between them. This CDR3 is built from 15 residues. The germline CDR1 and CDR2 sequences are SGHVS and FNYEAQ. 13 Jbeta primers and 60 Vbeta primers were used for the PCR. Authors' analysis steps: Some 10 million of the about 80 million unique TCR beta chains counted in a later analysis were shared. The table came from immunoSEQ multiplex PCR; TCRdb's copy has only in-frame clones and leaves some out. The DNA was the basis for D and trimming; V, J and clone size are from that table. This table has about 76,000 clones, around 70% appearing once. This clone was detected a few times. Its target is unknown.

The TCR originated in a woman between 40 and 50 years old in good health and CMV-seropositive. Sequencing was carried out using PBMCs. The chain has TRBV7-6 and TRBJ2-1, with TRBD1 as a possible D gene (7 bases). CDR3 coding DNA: TGTGCCAGCAGCCAAAGTGCCTCAGGGGGGAATGAGCAGTTCTTC. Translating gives CASSQSASGGNEQFF.